Presented here are 24 T cell receptor beta chains from one specimen sequenced in a study of TIL therapy for anti-PD-1-resistant metastatic lung cancer. Sequencing used immunoSEQ v3. This table comes from immunoSEQ multiplex PCR, and its TCRdb copy is limited to in-frame clones, with some not included. This sample yields more than 90,000 clones, of which about 71% are seen a single time; roughly 11% belongs to the top ten. Time point specified: pre-treatment sample, taken before nivolumab and TIL therapy. Most excised metastases sampled were pleural nodules or supraclavicular lymph nodes. Specimen: tumor tissue, collected at baseline. Receptors originate from a person between 25 and 80 years old with non-small cell lung cancer.

The CDR3 protein is CASSPYSAYEQYF. In nucleotides, the CDR3 is TGTGCCAGCAGTCCCTATTCCGCCTACGAGCAGTACTTC. V is TRBV28 and J is TRBJ2-7; D is undetermined. The CDR3 contains 13 residues. The germline V gene encodes CDR1 MDHEN and CDR2 SYDVKM. Trimming left V 5 bases short and J 2 bases short, with 10 bases between.

V gene TRBV6-5 combines with J gene TRBJ1-5, with 7 bases fitting TRBD1. V shed 6 bases and J 0 bases; nucleotides not matched to a gene: 5. CDR3 size: 15 residues. Per germline, CDR1 MNHEY and CDR2 SVGAGI. The CDR3 DNA reads TGTGCCAGCAGGGCAGGGGGTGGTAGCAATCAGCCCCAGCATTTT. Amino acids: CASRAGGGSNQPQHF.

This chain connects TRBV28 to TRBJ2-1; the match to TRBD1 covers 7 bases. CDR3 size: 10 residues. J gave up 7 bases and V 10 bases, and 1 base lay outside the gene matches. Germline V gives CDR1 MDHEN, CDR2 SYDVKM. This chain's CDR3 is CANRGNEQFF. As DNA, the CDR3 is TGTGCCAACAGGGGTAATGAGCAGTTCTTC.

The chain carries TRBV5-6 and TRBJ2-3; D unclear. V was pared by 2 bases and J by 0 bases, with 7 bases between. CDR3 length: 14 amino acids. Germline CDR1 SGHDT, CDR2 YYEEEE. DNA for the CDR3: TGTGCCAGCAGCTTTGTGGACAGCACAGATACGCAGTATTTT. Translating it yields CASSFVDSTDTQYF.

This clone was detected ten times or more. V and J are TRBV7-2 and TRBJ1-6, with D tentatively TRBD1 (5 bases). Trimming took 4 bases from V and 14 from J, leaving 18 bases between them. The CDR3 loop spans 14 amino acids. The germline V gene encodes CDR1 SGHTA and CDR2 FQGNSA. CDR3 nucleotides: TGTGCCAGCAGCTCCGCCGGCCGGGGCAGGGCCCTCCACTTT. Amino acid sequence: CASSSAGRGRALHF.

This clone has more than one count but fewer than ten. The V gene is TRBV3-1 (or the pseudogene TRBV3-2), the J gene TRBJ1-1; no clear D. The CDR3 is 13 residues long. The V gene lost 1 base and the J gene lost 5 bases, with 8 bases spanning the gap. The V gene's germline CDR1 is LGHDT and CDR2 YNNKEL (reference sequence). This CDR3 reads CASSQASETEAFF. In DNA, the CDR3 is TGTGCCAGCAGCCAAGCCAGTGAGACTGAAGCTTTCTTT.

The table lists this clone with a count of one. The chain joins TRBV28 to TRBJ1-5, with 8 bases fitting TRBD1. The CDR3 has 16 amino acids. Germline V gene data show CDR1 as MDHEN and CDR2 as SYDVKM. The V and J ends lost 6 bases and 6 bases, in that order; junction bases with no gene match: 13. The CDR3 region has the DNA TGTGCCAGCAGCCTTGGACAGGGAGTGAGTCTTCAGCCCCAGCATTTT. Protein: CASSLGQGVSLQPQHF.

V is TRBV7-8 and J is TRBJ2-5; weak D call: TRBD1 (6 bases). There are 15 residues in the CDR3. Germline V gene data show CDR1 as SGHVS and CDR2 as FQNEAQ. Between the trimmed V and J ends, which lost 0 bases and 5 bases, there was a span of 13 bases. The CDR3 sequence: CASSLAGQGAETQYF. CDR3 bases: TGTGCCAGCAGCTTAGCGGGACAAGGGGCCGAGACCCAGTACTTC.

V usage is TRBV2 and J usage is TRBJ2-7, with a tentative D call TRBD2 (6 bases). The CDR3 runs 14 residues. Trimming shortened V by 4 bases and J by 3 bases, and 13 bases separated the two germline ends. Per germline, CDR1 SNHLY and CDR2 FYNNEI. The DNA of the CDR3 is TGTGCCAGCAGTGTGGGAGGTAATCACTACGAGCAGTACTTC. Its translation is CASSVGGNHYEQYF.

The rearrangement uses TRBV28 and TRBJ2-7, with D maybe TRBD1 (7 bases). CDR1 is MDHEN, CDR2 SYDVKM, per germline. The CDR3 runs to 13 residues. Trimming cost V 7 bases and J 6 bases, with 16 bases left between them. In DNA, the CDR3 is TGTGCCAGCACCCCCTTTCAGGGGGGCGAGCAGTACTTC. Protein product: CASTPFQGGEQYF.

V is TRBV3-1 (or the pseudogene TRBV3-2) and J is TRBJ2-2; D is perhaps TRBD1 (6 bases). CDR3 size: 15 residues. The germline V gene has CDR1 LGHDT and CDR2 YNNKEL (reference sequence). Trimming removed 1 base from V and 3 bases from J, with 9 bases in between. CDR3 residues: CASSQGTVYTGELFF. The CDR3 DNA is TGTGCCAGCAGCCAAGGGACAGTTTACACCGGGGAGCTGTTTTTT.

This clone was detected once. This chain links TRBV7-8 with TRBJ1-5, with 12 bases matching TRBD1. Unmatched junction bases numbered 8, after V lost 5 bases and J lost 6 bases. Germline CDR1 is SGHVS and CDR2 is FQNEAQ. The CDR3 totals 16 residues. CDR3 loop: CASSRRDRGRGQPQHF. The DNA of the CDR3 is TGTGCCAGCAGCCGGAGGGACAGGGGGCGCGGTCAGCCCCAGCATTTT.

This clone was seen at least ten times. The CDR3 DNA follows: TGCGCCAGCAGTGACCCTGCGAAGGAAGCATTTGAAGCTTTCTTT. As protein: CASSDPAKEAFEAFF. V usage is TRBV10-2 and J usage is TRBJ1-1; D gene uncertain. The CDR3 runs 15 residues. The V gene's germline CDR1 is WSHSY and CDR2 SAAADI. The V gene lost 3 bases and the J gene lost 7 bases, with 18 bases spanning the gap.

CDR3 DNA: TGTGCCAGCAGCTTAGCTGGCGGTTTGAACACCGGGGAGCTGTTTTTT. The encoded protein is CASSLAGGLNTGELFF. V and J are TRBV7-6 and TRBJ2-2; D gene unclear. CDR3 length: 16 residues. Germline values: CDR1 SGHVS, CDR2 FNYEAQ. Trimming cost V 0 bases and J 1 base, with 9 bases left between them.

This chain joins TRBV28 and TRBJ1-3; 9 nucleotides line up with TRBD1. J gave up 1 base and V 5 bases, and 6 bases lay outside the gene matches. The CDR3 is 16 residues long. The germline gives CDR1 MDHEN, CDR2 SYDVKM. This CDR3 reads CASSPPGQGSGNTIYF. The DNA for the CDR3 is TGTGCCAGCAGTCCCCCGGGACAGGGATCTGGAAACACCATATATTTT.

The chain carries TRBV7-9 and TRBJ2-3, with D hard to call. V gave up 4 bases and J gave up 0 bases, with 5 bases separating them. The length of the CDR3 is 13 residues. Germline V lookup: CDR1 SEHNR, CDR2 FQNEAQ (reference sequence). CDR3 protein: CASSSISTDTQYF. CDR3 nucleotide sequence: TGTGCCAGCAGCTCGATAAGCACAGATACGCAGTATTTT. Drawing the rest from reference TRBV7-9 and TRBJ2-3, the complete variable domain is DTGVSQNPRHKITKRGQNVTFRCDPISEHNRLYWYRQTLGQGPEFLTYFQNEAQLEKSRLLSDRFSAERPKGSFSTLEIQRTEQGDSAMYLCASSSISTDTQYFGPGTRLTVL.

This clone occurred many times. J is TRBJ1-6 and V is TRBV6-5, with 7 bases that match TRBD1. There are 15 residues in the CDR3. Germline assignment: CDR1 MNHEY and CDR2 SVGAGI. Unmatched junction bases numbered 11, after V lost 10 bases and J lost 5 bases. CDR3: CATKWAGQHNSPLHF. The CDR3 region has the DNA TGTGCCACCAAGTGGGCGGGACAGCATAATTCACCCCTCCACTTT.

The chain recombines TRBV4-2 with TRBJ2-1, with TRBD2 matching 11 bases. Unmatched junction bases numbered 7, after V lost 3 bases and J lost 0 bases. Germline lookup yields CDR1 LGHNA and CDR2 YNFKEQ. CDR3 size: 18 residues. The CDR3 protein is CASSQEGLAASSYNEQFF. The CDR3, as DNA: TGTGCCAGCAGCCAGGAGGGACTAGCGGCTAGCTCCTACAATGAGCAGTTCTTC.

The chain joins TRBV6-4 to TRBJ2-7; unclear D gene. Per germline, CDR1 MRHNA and CDR2 SNTAGT. The V and J ends lost 2 bases and 6 bases respectively, with 14 bases between them. The CDR3 runs to 14 residues. The CDR3 DNA reads as TGTGCCAGCAGTGACCACCTTATGTATTTCGAGCAGTACTTC. Its protein product is CASSDHLMYFEQYF.

This chain uses TRBV27 with TRBJ2-5, with 11 bases fitting TRBD2. The germline CDR1 and CDR2 sequences are MNHEY and SMNVEV (reference sequence). V was pared by 2 bases and J by 4 bases, with 0 bases of the junction left unmatched. The CDR3 extends over 14 amino acids. CDR3 DNA: TGTGCCAGCAGTTTACTAGCGGGGGGAGAGACCCAGTACTTC. Translation: CASSLLAGGETQYF.

This clone appeared once. The gene calls are TRBV6-5 and TRBJ2-3, with a possible D match to TRBD1 (5 bases). Looked up from germline, CDR1 is MNHEY and CDR2 is SVGAGI. V lost 8 bases and J lost 1, with 16 bases in between. This CDR3 has 15 residues. The DNA of the CDR3 is TGTGCCAGCTTTAACCCAGGGCTAGGCACAGATACGCAGTATTTT. Protein product: CASFNPGLGTDTQYF.

This clone was seen a few times. V usage is TRBV7-9 and J usage is TRBJ2-7; 10 nucleotides match TRBD2. From germline, CDR1 is SEHNR and CDR2 FQNEAQ (reference sequence). The CDR3 has 17 amino acids. J gave up 0 bases and V 6 bases, and 11 bases lay outside the gene matches. CDR3 sequence (DNA): TGTGCCAGCAGTTCCTCGACTAGCGGGTCTTCCTCCTACGAGCAGTACTTC. Amino acid sequence: CASSSSTSGSSSYEQYF.

This clone was observed a single time. The chain couples TRBV19 to TRBJ1-1; D is possibly TRBD1 (6 bases). V was shortened by 6 bases and J by 3 bases, with 14 bases between the two germline ends. Germline lookup yields CDR1 LNHDA and CDR2 SQIVND (reference sequence). The CDR3 is 14 residues long. The CDR3 loop is CASSPQGTHTEAFF. The CDR3 bases are TGTGCCAGTAGCCCACAGGGAACCCACACTGAAGCTTTCTTT.

The gene calls are TRBV12-3 or TRBV12-4 and TRBJ1-1, with TRBD1 matching 8 bases. V lost 7 bases and J lost 10; bases outside the gene matches: 5. This CDR3 is 11 amino acids long. The CDR3 bases are TGTGCCAGCAACAGGGGGTTCCGAGCTTTCTTT. Translated: CASNRGFRAFF.